This paragraph reports one TCR beta chain. The source of the sample is a study of blood T cell repertoires in COVID-19. Study-level information: The origin of the acute and convalescent COVID-19 samples was the United States, Italy and Spain. Nucleic acid was either cDNA or gDNA, and it came from T cells, B-cell-depleted T cells, or PBMCs.

Germline CDR1 reads LGHNA; CDR2 reads YNFKEQ. The ends lost 4 bases at V and 0 bases at J; junction bases unmatched: 6. CDR3 size: 15 residues. Authors' analysis steps: The assay estimated nucleated cells by amplifying reference gene primers. Some clones are missing from TCRdb's copy, which holds only in-frame ones; the method was immunoSEQ multiplex PCR. The V and J calls and the clone size are those of that table, but D and trimming were determined from the DNA. The sample carries around 180,000 clones, about 74% recorded once. The receptor's source is a woman older than 75 with acute or convalescent COVID-19. This sequence joins TRBV4-2 and TRBJ2-7; TRBD2 aligns across 7 bases. Sequencing used peripheral blood. CDR3 DNA: TGTGCCAGCAGCCTAGGGGCTAGCGGCTCCTACGAGCAGTACTTC. This sequence encodes CASSLGASGSYEQYF.